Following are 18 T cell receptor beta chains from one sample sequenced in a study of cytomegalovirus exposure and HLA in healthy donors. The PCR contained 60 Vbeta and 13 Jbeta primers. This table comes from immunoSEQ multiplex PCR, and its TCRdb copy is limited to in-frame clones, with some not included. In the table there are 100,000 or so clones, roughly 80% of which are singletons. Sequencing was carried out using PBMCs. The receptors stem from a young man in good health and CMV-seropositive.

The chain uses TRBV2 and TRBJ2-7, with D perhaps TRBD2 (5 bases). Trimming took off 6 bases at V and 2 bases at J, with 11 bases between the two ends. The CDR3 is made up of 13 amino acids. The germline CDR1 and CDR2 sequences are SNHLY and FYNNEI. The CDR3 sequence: CASSTLTTYEQYF. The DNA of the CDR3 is TGTGCCAGCAGCACACTGACTACCTACGAGCAGTACTTC.

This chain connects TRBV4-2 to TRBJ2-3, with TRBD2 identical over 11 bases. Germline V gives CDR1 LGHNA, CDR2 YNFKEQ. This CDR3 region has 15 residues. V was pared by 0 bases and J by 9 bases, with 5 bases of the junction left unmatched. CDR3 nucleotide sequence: TGTGCCAGCAGCCAAGAGAGACTAGCGGGGAAGACGCAGTATTTT. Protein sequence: CASSQERLAGKTQYF.

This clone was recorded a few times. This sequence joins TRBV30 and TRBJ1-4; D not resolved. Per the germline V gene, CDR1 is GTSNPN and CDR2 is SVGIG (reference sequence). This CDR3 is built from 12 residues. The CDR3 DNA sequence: TGTGCGCCTCGGAGGGCTACTGAAAAACTGTTTTTT. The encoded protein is CAPRRATEKLFF.

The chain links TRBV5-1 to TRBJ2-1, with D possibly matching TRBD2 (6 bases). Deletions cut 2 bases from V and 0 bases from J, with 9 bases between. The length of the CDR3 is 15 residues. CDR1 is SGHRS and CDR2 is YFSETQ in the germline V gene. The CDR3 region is CASSFLADSYNEQFF. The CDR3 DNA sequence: TGCGCCAGCAGCTTCTTAGCGGACTCCTACAATGAGCAGTTCTTC.

The CDR3 region is CASSLWGLANTGELFF. In DNA form, the CDR3 reads TGTGCCAGCAGCTTATGGGGGCTAGCGAACACCGGGGAGCTGTTTTTT. This chain joins TRBV11-2 and TRBJ2-2; D possibly corresponds to TRBD1 (6 bases). Trimming removed 2 bases at V and 0 bases at J, with 10 bases between. The CDR3 sequence is 16 residues long. Germline loops: CDR1 SGHAT, CDR2 FQNNGV.

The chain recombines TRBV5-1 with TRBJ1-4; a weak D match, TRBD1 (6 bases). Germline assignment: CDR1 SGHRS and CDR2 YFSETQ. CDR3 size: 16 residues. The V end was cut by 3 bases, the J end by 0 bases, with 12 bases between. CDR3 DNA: TGCGCCAGCAGCTCCACCGGACAGACAACTAATGAAAAACTGTTTTTT. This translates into CASSSTGQTTNEKLFF.

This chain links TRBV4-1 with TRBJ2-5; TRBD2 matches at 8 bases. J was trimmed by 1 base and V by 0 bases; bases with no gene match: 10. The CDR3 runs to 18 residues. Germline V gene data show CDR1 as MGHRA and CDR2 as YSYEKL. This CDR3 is CASSQDPTGGGLQETQYF. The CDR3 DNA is TGCGCCAGCAGCCAAGATCCGACTGGCGGGGGGCTCCAAGAGACCCAGTACTTC.

The CDR3 loop reads CATSRALYREGLDQPQHF. CDR3 bases: TGTGCCACCAGCAGAGCCCTTTATCGGGAGGGATTGGATCAGCCCCAGCATTTT. The V and J genes are TRBV15 and TRBJ1-5; D remains unclear. This CDR3 is built from 18 residues. Germline V CDR1 and CDR2: LNHNV, YYDKDF (reference sequence). Trimming pared 1 base from V and 5 bases from J, leaving 21 bases between.

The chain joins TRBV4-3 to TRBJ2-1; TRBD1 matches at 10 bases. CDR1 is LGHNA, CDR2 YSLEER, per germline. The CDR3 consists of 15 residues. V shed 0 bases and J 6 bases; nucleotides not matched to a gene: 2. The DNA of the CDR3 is TGCGCCAGCAGCCAAGAAGGGACAGGGGTCAATGAGCAGTTCTTC. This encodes CASSQEGTGVNEQFF.

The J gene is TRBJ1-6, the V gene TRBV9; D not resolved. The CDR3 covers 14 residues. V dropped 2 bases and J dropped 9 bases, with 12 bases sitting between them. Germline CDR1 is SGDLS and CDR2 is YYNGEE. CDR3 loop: CASSVLMSGSPLHF. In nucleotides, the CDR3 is TGTGCCAGCAGCGTTCTCATGTCCGGTTCACCCCTCCACTTT.

The CDR3 DNA reads TGCGCCAGCAGCCATGGCGGTCGAGAGACCCAGTACTTC. Amino acids: CASSHGGRETQYF. The chain carries TRBV4-3 and TRBJ2-5; D gene ambiguous. V lost 3 bases to trimming and J lost 4 bases, with 9 bases between them. The CDR3 sequence is 13 residues long. The V gene's germline CDR1 is LGHNA and CDR2 YSLEER.

The CDR3 region is CASSSFGGGTEAFF. CDR3 DNA: TGTGCCAGCAGCTCTTTCGGCGGGGGCACTGAAGCTTTCTTT. The V gene is TRBV5-4, the J gene TRBJ1-1; TRBD1 might be the D (5 bases). Germline CDR1 reads SGHNT; CDR2 reads YYREEE (reference sequence). This CDR3 has 14 residues. V was shortened by 3 bases and J by 4 bases, with 13 bases between the two germline ends.

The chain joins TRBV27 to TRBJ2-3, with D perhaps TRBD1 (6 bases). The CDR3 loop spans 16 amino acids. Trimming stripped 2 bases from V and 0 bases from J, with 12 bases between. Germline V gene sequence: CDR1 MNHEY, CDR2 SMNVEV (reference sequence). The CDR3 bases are TGTGCCAGCAGTTTACTTGTCAGGGGTAGCACAGATACGCAGTATTTT. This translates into CASSLLVRGSTDTQYF.

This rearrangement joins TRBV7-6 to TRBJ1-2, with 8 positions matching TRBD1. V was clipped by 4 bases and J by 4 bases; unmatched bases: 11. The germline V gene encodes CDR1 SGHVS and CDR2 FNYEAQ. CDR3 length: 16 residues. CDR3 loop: CASSSLDRGDTYGYTF. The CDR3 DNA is TGTGCCAGCAGCTCCCTTGACAGGGGCGATACCTATGGCTACACCTTC.

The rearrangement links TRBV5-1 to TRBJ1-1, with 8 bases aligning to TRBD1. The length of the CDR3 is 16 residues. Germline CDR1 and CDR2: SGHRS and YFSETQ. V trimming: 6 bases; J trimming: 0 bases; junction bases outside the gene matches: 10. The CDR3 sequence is CASKLTTGVMNTEAFF. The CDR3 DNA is TGCGCCAGCAAATTGACGACAGGGGTGATGAACACTGAAGCTTTCTTT.

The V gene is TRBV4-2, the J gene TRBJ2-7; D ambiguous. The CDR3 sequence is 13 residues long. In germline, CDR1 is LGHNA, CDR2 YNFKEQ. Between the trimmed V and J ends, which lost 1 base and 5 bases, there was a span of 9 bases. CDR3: CASSQGLSDEQYF. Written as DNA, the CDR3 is TGTGCCAGCAGCCAAGGGTTATCGGACGAGCAGTACTTC.

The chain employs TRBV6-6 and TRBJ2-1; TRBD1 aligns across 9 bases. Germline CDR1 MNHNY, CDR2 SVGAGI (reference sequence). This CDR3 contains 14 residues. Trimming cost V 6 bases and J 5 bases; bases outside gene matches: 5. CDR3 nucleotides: TGTGCCAGCAGCGAGGGACAGGGCAACAATGAGCAGTTCTTC. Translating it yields CASSEGQGNNEQFF.

The CDR3 sequence is CASSVGTKNGEKLFF. CDR3 coding DNA: TGTGCCAGCAGCGTAGGGACTAAGAACGGTGAAAAACTGTTTTTT. The chain couples TRBV9 to TRBJ1-4; D is unresolved. The ends were cut back, 0 bases at V and 7 bases at J, with 13 bases in the middle. Germline assignment: CDR1 SGDLS and CDR2 YYNGEE. This CDR3 spans 15 amino acids. The full variable domain, in which reference TRBV9 and TRBJ1-4 provide the parts outside the CDR3, is DSGVTQTPKHLITATGQRVTLRCSPRSGDLSVYWYQQSLDQGLQFLIQYYNGEERAKGNILERFSAQQFPDLHSELNLSSLELGDSALYFCASSVGTKNGEKLFFGSGTQLSVL.